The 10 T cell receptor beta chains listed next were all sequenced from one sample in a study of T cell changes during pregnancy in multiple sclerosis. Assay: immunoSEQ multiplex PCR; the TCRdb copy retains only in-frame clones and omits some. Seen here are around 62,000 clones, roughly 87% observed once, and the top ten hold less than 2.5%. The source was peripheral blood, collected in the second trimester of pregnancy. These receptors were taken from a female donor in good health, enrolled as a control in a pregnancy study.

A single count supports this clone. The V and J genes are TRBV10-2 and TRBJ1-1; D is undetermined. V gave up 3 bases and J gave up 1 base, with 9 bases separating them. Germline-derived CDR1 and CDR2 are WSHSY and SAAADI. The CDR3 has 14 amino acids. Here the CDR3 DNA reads TGCGCCAGCAGTGAAAGTACTGAGAACACTGAAGCTTTCTTT. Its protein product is CASSESTENTEAFF.

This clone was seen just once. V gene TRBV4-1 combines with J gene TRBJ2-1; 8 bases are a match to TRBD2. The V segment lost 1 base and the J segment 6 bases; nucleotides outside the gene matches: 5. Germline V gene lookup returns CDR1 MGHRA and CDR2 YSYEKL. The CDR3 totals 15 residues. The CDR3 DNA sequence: TGCGCCAGCAGCCAAGTGCCAGCGGGGGCCAATGAGCAGTTCTTC. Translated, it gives CASSQVPAGANEQFF.

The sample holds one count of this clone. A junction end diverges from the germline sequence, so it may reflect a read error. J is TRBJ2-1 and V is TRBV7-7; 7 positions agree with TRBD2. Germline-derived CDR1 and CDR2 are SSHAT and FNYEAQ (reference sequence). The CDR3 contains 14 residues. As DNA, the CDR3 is TGTGCTAGCAGCTTAGGACTAGGAGACAATGAGCAGTTCTTC. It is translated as CASSLGLGDNEQFF.

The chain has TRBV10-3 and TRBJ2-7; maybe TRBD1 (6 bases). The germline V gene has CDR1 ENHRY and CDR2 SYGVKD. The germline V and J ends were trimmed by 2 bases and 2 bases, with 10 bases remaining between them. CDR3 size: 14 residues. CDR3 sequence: CAISETGNTYEQYF. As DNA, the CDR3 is TGTGCCATCAGTGAGACAGGGAACACCTACGAGCAGTACTTC.

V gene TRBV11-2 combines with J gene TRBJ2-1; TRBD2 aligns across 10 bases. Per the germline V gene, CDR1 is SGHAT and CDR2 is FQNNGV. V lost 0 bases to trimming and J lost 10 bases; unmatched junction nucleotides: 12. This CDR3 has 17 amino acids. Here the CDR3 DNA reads TGTGCCAGCAGCTTAGATCAGGCTAGCGGGGGACTTGGGGAGCAGTTCTTC. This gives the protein CASSLDQASGGLGEQFF.

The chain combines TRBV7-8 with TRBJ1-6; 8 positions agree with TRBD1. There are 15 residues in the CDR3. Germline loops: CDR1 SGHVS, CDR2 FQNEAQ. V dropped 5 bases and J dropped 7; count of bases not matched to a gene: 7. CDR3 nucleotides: TGTGCCAGCAGCCCCGGGACAGGCGACAATTCACCCCTCCACTTT. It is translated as CASSPGTGDNSPLHF.

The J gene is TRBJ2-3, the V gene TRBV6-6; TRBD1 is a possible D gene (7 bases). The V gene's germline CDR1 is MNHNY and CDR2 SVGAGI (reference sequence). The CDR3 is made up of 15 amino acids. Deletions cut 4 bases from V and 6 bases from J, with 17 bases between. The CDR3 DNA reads TGTGCCAGCAGTTTTCATGTCAGGGGGGCGGATACGCAGTATTTT. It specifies CASSFHVRGADTQYF.

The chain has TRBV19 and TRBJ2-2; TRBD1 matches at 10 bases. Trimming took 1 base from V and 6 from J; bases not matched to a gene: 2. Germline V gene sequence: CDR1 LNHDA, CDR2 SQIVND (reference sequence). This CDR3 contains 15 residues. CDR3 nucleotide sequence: TGTGCCAGTAGTATAGGGGACAGGGGCTCCGGGGAGCTGTTTTTT. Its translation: CASSIGDRGSGELFF.

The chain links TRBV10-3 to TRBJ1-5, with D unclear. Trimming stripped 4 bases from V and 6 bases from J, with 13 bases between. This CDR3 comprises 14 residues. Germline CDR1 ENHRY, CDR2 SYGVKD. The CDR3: CAISGGSGFQPQHF. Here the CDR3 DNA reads TGTGCCATCAGTGGTGGATCGGGATTTCAGCCCCAGCATTTT.

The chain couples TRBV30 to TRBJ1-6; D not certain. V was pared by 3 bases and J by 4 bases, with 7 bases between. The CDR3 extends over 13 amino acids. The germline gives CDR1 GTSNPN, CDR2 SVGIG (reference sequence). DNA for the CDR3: TGTGCCTGGAGCGCAGGTTATAATTCACCCCTCCACTTT. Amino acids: CAWSAGYNSPLHF.